Below are 14 T cell receptor beta chains sequenced from a single sample in a study of blood T cell repertoires in COVID-19. Generated by immunoSEQ multiplex PCR, the TCRdb table keeps only in-frame clones and is missing some. Here the sample spans a few hundred thousand clones, about 85% being singletons. Material: PBMCs or T cells enriched from blood (not recorded which). These receptors all stem from a woman aged 55-70 years who had recovered from COVID-19.

This chain uses TRBV5-1 with TRBJ2-1, with 10 bases lining up with TRBD1. The CDR3 is 18 amino acids. The germline V gene has CDR1 SGHRS and CDR2 YFSETQ. Trimming at V came to 4 bases and at J to 1 base, leaving 11 bases not matched to a gene. CDR3 DNA: TGCGCCAGCAGCGAAACCGGGACAGGGGTCTTTTCCTACAATGAGCAGTTCTTC. Translated, it gives CASSETGTGVFSYNEQFF.

The chain combines TRBV6-2 or TRBV6-3 with TRBJ2-5, with 13 positions matching TRBD2. CDR1 MNHEY and CDR2 SVGEGT come from the germline V gene. With V trimmed by 0 bases and J by 2 bases, 6 bases remained unmatched. CDR3 size: 18 residues. The CDR3 DNA is TGTGCCAGCAGTTACTCGACGGGACTAGCGGGGCTACAAGAGACCCAGTACTTC. Translation gives CASSYSTGLAGLQETQYF.

The chain recombines TRBV6-1 with TRBJ1-4, with D unresolved. Trimming left V 3 bases short and J 6 bases short, with 8 bases between. This CDR3 is built from 13 residues. Germline CDR1 and CDR2: MNHNS and SASEGT. CDR3 coding DNA: TGTGCCAGCAGTGAGGGCGGGCATGAAAAACTGTTTTTT. Its translation: CASSEGGHEKLFF.

This chain uses TRBV19 with TRBJ2-5, with TRBD2 as a possible D gene (6 bases). The CDR3 loop spans 13 amino acids. Deletions cut 4 bases from V and 3 bases from J, with 9 bases between. Germline V gives CDR1 LNHDA, CDR2 SQIVND (reference sequence). The CDR3 reads CASSTGLEETQYF. The CDR3 DNA reads as TGTGCCAGTAGTACGGGACTGGAAGAGACCCAGTACTTC.

The table lists this clone with a count of one. The rearrangement links TRBV24-1 to TRBJ1-6, with unresolved D. Trimming took 9 bases from V and 17 from J, leaving 7 bases between them. Germline V gene sequence: CDR1 KGHDR, CDR2 SFDVKD. The CDR3 length is 8 residues. CDR3 sequence (DNA): TGTGCCACCTCCCTTATCCACTTT. It is translated as CATSLIHF.

Concerning this clone: The sample has other DNA sequences that encode this CDR3 too. The CDR3 coding sequence is TGTGCTAGTGGTTCTTCCTATAATTCACCCCTCCACTTT. Translation: CASGSSYNSPLHF. The chain couples TRBV12-5 to TRBJ1-6; D remains unclear. Germline V gene sequence: CDR1 LGHNT, CDR2 FRNRAP. The V end was cut by 4 bases, the J end by 1 base, with 2 bases between. CDR3 length: 13 residues.

This clone has just one count. The V call is TRBV6-5, the J call TRBJ1-3, with 7 bases fitting TRBD1. The length of the CDR3 is 16 residues. The V and J ends lost 2 bases and 2 bases, in that order; junction bases with no gene match: 6. The V gene's germline CDR1 is MNHEY and CDR2 SVGAGI. The CDR3 DNA sequence: TGTGCCAGCAGTTACGTAGGACAGGAAGCTGGAAACACCATATATTTT. As protein: CASSYVGQEAGNTIYF.

This clone is a singleton in its sample. The chain joins TRBV5-1 to TRBJ1-5, with D maybe TRBD1 (5 bases). This CDR3 region has 13 residues. Germline CDR1 is SGHRS and CDR2 is YFSETQ. V was trimmed by 4 bases and J by 5 bases, leaving 10 bases between them. The CDR3 sequence: CASSEDIYQPQHF. In DNA form, the CDR3 reads TGCGCCAGCAGCGAGGACATTTATCAGCCCCAGCATTTT.

This rearrangement joins TRBV15 to TRBJ2-3; 7 nucleotides line up with TRBD1. The CDR3 runs to 15 residues. Germline-derived CDR1 and CDR2 are LNHNV and YYDKDF (reference sequence). V lost 5 bases and J lost 1; bases outside the gene matches: 6. The CDR3 sequence: CATSYGQDRTDTQYF. CDR3 in DNA: TGTGCCACCAGCTATGGACAGGACCGCACAGATACGCAGTATTTT.

Here the CDR3 reads CASSFPGQGSNYGYTF. The CDR3 bases are TGCGCCAGCAGTTTTCCGGGACAGGGGTCGAACTATGGCTACACCTTC. The chain has TRBV5-1 and TRBJ1-2; 10 bases are shared with TRBD1. The CDR3 covers 16 residues. CDR1 is SGHRS and CDR2 is YFSETQ in the germline V gene. With V trimmed by 5 bases and J by 2 bases, 9 bases remained unmatched.

This sequence joins TRBV7-9 and TRBJ1-3; D not resolved. The V gene's germline CDR1 is SEHNR and CDR2 FQNEAQ (reference sequence). V dropped 3 bases and J dropped 2 bases, with 8 bases sitting between them. This CDR3 has 14 residues. The CDR3 here is CASSLTFAGNTIYF. The CDR3 DNA is TGTGCCAGCAGCTTGACTTTCGCTGGAAACACCATATATTTT. Drawing the rest from reference TRBV7-9 and TRBJ1-3, the complete variable domain is DTGVSQNPRHKITKRGQNVTFRCDPISEHNRLYWYRQTLGQGPEFLTYFQNEAQLEKSRLLSDRFSAERPKGSFSTLEIQRTEQGDSAMYLCASSLTFAGNTIYFGEGSWLTVV.

The chain links TRBV6-5 to TRBJ1-1; D is possibly TRBD1 (6 bases). The length of the CDR3 is 12 residues. V was pared by 5 bases and J by 7 bases, with 11 bases between. Germline values: CDR1 MNHEY, CDR2 SVGAGI. As DNA, the CDR3 is TGTGCCAGCAGTCGCCAGGGGCTTGAAGCTTTCTTT. Its translation is CASSRQGLEAFF.

The chain links TRBV6-5 to TRBJ2-7, with TRBD1 matching over 10 bases. V lost 4 bases, J lost 7 bases, and 7 bases stayed unmatched. CDR1 MNHEY and CDR2 SVGAGI come from the germline V gene. This CDR3 spans 14 amino acids. CDR3 DNA: TGTGCCAGCAGTTCCGGGACAGGGGTTCGGGAGCAGTACTTC. The encoded protein is CASSSGTGVREQYF.

This clone appeared once. The chain recombines TRBV12-3 or TRBV12-4 with TRBJ1-6, with 7 bases fitting TRBD1. The CDR3 totals 13 residues. Trimming removed 6 bases from V and 10 bases from J; junction bases left unmatched: 6. The DNA of the CDR3 is TGTGCCAGCAGCCGACAGGGAAACTCACCCCTCCACTTT. The encoded protein is CASSRQGNSPLHF.